This TCR beta chain came from a study of vaccination and CD4 T cells after COVID-19. About the study: The peptides that stimulated the cells were overlapping spike peptides from SARS-CoV-2, HCoV-NL63, HCoV-OC43 and HCoV-229E. The study, taken as a whole, reports: Spike mono-reactivity was shown by 304 of 307 vaccine-specific clones in convalescent patients.

Oncomine TCR Beta short-read sequencing was applied to DNA from cultured CD4+ T cells. Each CDR3 protein is one row after TCRdb ran MiXCR on the PCR reads. Seen here are about 20,000 distinct CDR3 sequences, about half observed once, and the top ten hold about 5.4%. In regard to this clonotype: Antigen specificity is unknown.

Regarding treatment: roughly 10-day PBMC culture with coronavirus spike peptide pools or control peptides (ViraFEST assay). Following expansion of antigen-specific T cells with peptide pools, ViraFEST then sequenced TCRs. Investigators isolated CD4+ T cells by negative selection after roughly 10 days of culture. From germline, CDR1 is DFQATT and CDR2 SNEGSKA (reference sequence). V shed 3 bases, J shed 1 base, and the junction held 12 bases outside the gene matches. This CDR3 comprises 17 residues. Input material: CD4+ T cells from blood, cultured in vitro. This clonotype originated in a human donor who had recovered from COVID-19. V is TRBV20-1 and J is TRBJ2-5; the match to TRBD1 covers 9 bases. CDR3 DNA sequence: TGCAGTGCTAGTGATCTCGGGACAGGGATTCTCCAAGAGACCCAGTACTTC. Translation: CSASDLGTGILQETQYF.